This TCR beta chain was profiled in a study of T cell responses to AZD1222 COVID-19 vaccine. The method was immunoSEQ multiplex PCR; TCRdb's version includes in-frame clones alone and lacks a portion of them. The sample has some 120,000 clones, 88% seen once. The germline CDR1 and CDR2 sequences are KGHDR and SFDVKD. V was pared by 5 bases and J by 4 bases, with 8 bases of the junction left unmatched. The CDR3 loop spans 15 amino acids. The source was peripheral blood, collected on day 0 of AZD1222 vaccination. This receptor was obtained from an adult in good health. The rearrangement joins TRBV24-1 to TRBJ1-2; 8 nucleotides line up with TRBD1. DNA of the CDR3: TGTGCCACCAGTGTTGCAGGGGGCCTCTCCTATGGCTACACCTTC. It translates to CATSVAGGLSYGYTF.